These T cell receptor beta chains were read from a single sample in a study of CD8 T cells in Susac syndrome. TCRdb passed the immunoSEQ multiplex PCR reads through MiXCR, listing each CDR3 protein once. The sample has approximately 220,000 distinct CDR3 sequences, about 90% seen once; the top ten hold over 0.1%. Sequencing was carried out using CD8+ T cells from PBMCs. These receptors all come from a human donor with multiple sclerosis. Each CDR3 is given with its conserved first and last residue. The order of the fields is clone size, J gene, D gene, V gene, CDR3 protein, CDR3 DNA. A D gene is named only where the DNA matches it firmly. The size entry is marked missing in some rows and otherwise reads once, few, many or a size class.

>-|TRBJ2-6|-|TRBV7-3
CASSLSYSGANVLTF
TGTGCCAGCAGCTTATCCTACTCTGGGGCCAACGTCCTGACTTTC
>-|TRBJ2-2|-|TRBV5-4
CASREFVHGELFF
TGTGCCAGCAGGGAATTTGTCCACGGGGAGCTGTTTTTT
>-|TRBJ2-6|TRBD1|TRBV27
CASSPYGQASFSGANVLTF
TGTGCCAGCAGTCCATACGGACAGGCATCCTTCTCTGGGGCCAACGTCCTGACTTTC
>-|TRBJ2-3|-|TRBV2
CASSRTTLDSSRGIDTQYF
TGTGCCAGCAGTAGAACAACCCTAGACAGTTCCAGGGGTATAGATACGCAGTATTTT
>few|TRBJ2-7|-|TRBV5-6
CASSFQFSYEQYF
TGTGCCAGCAGCTTTCAGTTCTCCTACGAGCAGTACTTC
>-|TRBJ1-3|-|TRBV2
CASNPDFDRTNTIYF
TGTGCCAGCAACCCAGATTTTGACAGAACAAACACCATATATTTT
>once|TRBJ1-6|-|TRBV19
CASSIQGNSPLHF
TGTGCCAGTAGTATACAGGGAAATTCACCCCTCCACTTT
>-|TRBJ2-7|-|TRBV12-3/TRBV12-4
CASSPYGGYEQYF
TGTGCCAGCAGTCCCTACGGGGGATACGAGCAGTACTTC
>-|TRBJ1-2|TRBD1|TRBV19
CASQQGAGGYTF
TGTGCCAGTCAACAGGGGGCCGGTGGCTACACCTTC
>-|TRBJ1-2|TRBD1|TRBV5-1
CASATGSYGYTF
TGCGCCAGCGCGACAGGGAGCTATGGCTACACCTTC
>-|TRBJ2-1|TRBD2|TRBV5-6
CASSPGLAGGIYNEQFF
TGTGCCAGCAGCCCGGGACTAGCGGGGGGGATATACAATGAGCAGTTCTTC
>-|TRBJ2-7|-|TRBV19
CASSIAGYEQYF
TGTGCCAGTAGTATAGCTGGGTACGAGCAGTACTTC
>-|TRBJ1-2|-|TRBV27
CASSPTESANYGYTF
TGTGCCAGCAGCCCGACAGAGTCTGCTAACTATGGCTACACCTTC
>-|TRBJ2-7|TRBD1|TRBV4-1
CASSHTTGGEQYF
TGCGCCAGCAGCCACACGACAGGGGGTGAGCAGTACTTC
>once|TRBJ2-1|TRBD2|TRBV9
CASSVEGAGGPGNEQFF
TGTGCCAGCAGCGTAGAGGGGGCGGGAGGGCCGGGCAATGAGCAGTTCTTC
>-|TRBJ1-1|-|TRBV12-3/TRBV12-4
CASRPGTSRDVNTEAFF
TGTGCCAGCAGACCCGGGACCTCACGGGATGTGAACACTGAAGCTTTCTTT
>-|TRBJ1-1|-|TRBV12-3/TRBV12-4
CASSLEVDPVCEAFF
TGTGCCAGCAGTTTAGAGGTTGACCCTGTATGTGAAGCTTTCTTT
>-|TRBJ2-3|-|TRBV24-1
CATREEPTGTQYF
TGTGCCACCAGGGAGGAACCGACAGGAACGCAGTATTTT
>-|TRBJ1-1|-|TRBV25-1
CASSARGAEAFF
TGTGCCAGCAGTGCCAGGGGCGCAGAAGCTTTCTTT
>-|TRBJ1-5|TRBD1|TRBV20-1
CSARDIGTGDRGNQPQHF
TGCAGTGCTAGAGATATTGGGACAGGGGATAGAGGCAATCAGCCCCAGCATTTT
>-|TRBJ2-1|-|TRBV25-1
CASSDQGNYNEQFF
TGTGCCAGCAGTGATCAGGGGAACTACAATGAGCAGTTCTTC
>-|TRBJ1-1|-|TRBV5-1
CASSAGATGPEAFF
TGCGCCAGCAGCGCTGGGGCGACGGGTCCTGAAGCTTTCTTT
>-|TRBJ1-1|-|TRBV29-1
CSVIGGGTEAFF
TGCAGCGTGATAGGAGGGGGCACTGAAGCTTTCTTT
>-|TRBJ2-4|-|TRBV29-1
CSVTGDSKNIQYF
TGCAGCGTTACGGGGGACTCTAAAAACATTCAGTACTTC
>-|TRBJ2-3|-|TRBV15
CATSSPGNTQYF
TGTGCCACCAGCAGCCCCGGGAATACGCAGTATTTT
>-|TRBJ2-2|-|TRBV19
CASTPHRGELFF
TGTGCCAGTACTCCCCATCGCGGGGAGCTGTTTTTT
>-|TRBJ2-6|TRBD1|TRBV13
CASSSGTAPSGANVLTF
TGTGCCAGCAGCTCCGGGACAGCCCCCTCTGGGGCCAACGTCCTGACTTTC
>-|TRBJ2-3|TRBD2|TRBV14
CASSLRGTSGETDTQYF
TGTGCCAGCAGCCTCAGAGGGACTAGCGGGGAAACAGATACGCAGTATTTT
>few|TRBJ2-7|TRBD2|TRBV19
CASRPSGRTDYEQYF
TGTGCCAGTAGGCCGAGCGGGAGGACTGACTACGAGCAGTACTTC
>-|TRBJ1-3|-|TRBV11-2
CASSFEPHSGNTIYF
TGTGCCAGCAGCTTCGAGCCCCACTCTGGAAACACCATATATTTT
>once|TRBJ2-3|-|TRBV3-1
CASSQDHSPDTQYF
TGTGCCAGCAGCCAAGATCATTCGCCAGATACGCAGTATTTT
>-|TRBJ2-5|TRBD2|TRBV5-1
CASSSGTSSQETQYF
TGCGCCAGCAGCAGCGGGACTAGCAGCCAAGAGACCCAGTACTTC
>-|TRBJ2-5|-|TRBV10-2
CASSGALVGQETQYF
TGCGCCAGCAGTGGAGCTTTAGTAGGGCAAGAGACCCAGTACTTC
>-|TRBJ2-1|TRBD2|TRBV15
CATSRDMGGFEQFF
TGTGCCACCAGCAGAGATATGGGGGGGTTTGAGCAGTTCTTC
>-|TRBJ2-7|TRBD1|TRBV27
CASSSYRTGGTYEQYF
TGTGCCAGCAGTTCCTACCGGACAGGGGGCACCTACGAGCAGTACTTC
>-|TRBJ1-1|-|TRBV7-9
CASSPPPVDTEAFF
TGTGCCAGCAGCCCCCCTCCGGTTGACACTGAAGCTTTCTTT
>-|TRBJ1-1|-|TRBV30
CACPGAGTEAFF
TGTGCCTGCCCGGGGGCGGGTACTGAAGCTTTCTTT
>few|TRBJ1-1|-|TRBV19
CASSLGDLNTEAFF
TGTGCCAGTAGCTTGGGGGACTTGAACACTGAAGCTTTCTTT
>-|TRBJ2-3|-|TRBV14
CASSEQVSTDTQYF
TGTGCCAGCAGCGAACAGGTTAGCACAGATACGCAGTATTTT
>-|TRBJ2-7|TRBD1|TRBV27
CASRTDRNYEQYF
TGTGCCAGCAGAACGGACAGGAACTACGAGCAGTACTTC
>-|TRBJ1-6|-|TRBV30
CAWRLGSSPLHF
TGTGCCTGGAGACTAGGGAGTTCACCCCTCCACTTT
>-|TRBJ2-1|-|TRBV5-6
CASSWPRRGRNEQFF
TGTGCCAGCAGCTGGCCCAGGCGGGGTCGGAATGAGCAGTTCTTC
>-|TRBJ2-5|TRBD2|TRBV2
CATLRTSGEETQYF
TGTGCCACCTTGAGGACTAGCGGGGAAGAGACCCAGTACTTC
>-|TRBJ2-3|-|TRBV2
CASSLTGGTDTQYF
TGTGCCAGCAGTCTCACTGGAGGCACAGATACGCAGTATTTT
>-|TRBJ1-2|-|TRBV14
CASSLPGQGGYTF
TGTGCCAGCAGCCTACCGGGGCAGGGTGGCTACACCTTC
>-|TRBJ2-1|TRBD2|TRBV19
CASSIGLAGGYNEQFF
TGTGCCAGTAGTATCGGACTAGCGGGAGGGTACAATGAGCAGTTCTTC
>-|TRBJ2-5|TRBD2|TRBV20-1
CSASEGLAGVYQETQYF
TGCAGTGCTAGCGAGGGACTAGCGGGGGTGTACCAAGAGACCCAGTACTTC
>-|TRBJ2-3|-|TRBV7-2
CASSPSLSDTQYF
TGTGCCAGCAGTCCGAGCCTCTCAGATACGCAGTATTTT
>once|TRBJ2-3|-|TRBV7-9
CASSSSSFTDTQYF
TGTGCCAGCAGCTCTTCTTCCTTCACAGATACGCAGTATTTT
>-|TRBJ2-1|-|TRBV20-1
CSVRGLAAYNEQFF
TGCAGTGTCAGGGGTCTAGCGGCCTACAATGAGCAGTTCTTC
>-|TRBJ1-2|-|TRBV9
CASSEGGGTNYGYTF
TGTGCCAGCAGCGAGGGGGGTGGTACGAACTATGGCTACACCTTC
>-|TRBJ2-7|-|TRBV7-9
CASTLEGDFQQYF
TGTGCCAGCACCCTCGAGGGGGATTTCCAGCAGTACTTC
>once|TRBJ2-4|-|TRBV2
CASRGRKNIQYF
TGTGCCAGCAGGGGACGGAAAAACATTCAGTACTTC